The present TCR beta chain was sequenced within a study of T-cell reconstitution after alpha-beta-depleted transplantation in children. Germline values: CDR1 SEHNR, CDR2 FQNEAQ (reference sequence). This CDR3 spans 13 amino acids. V gave up 1 base and J gave up 14 bases, with 15 bases separating them. The authors prepared the TCRbeta library with unique molecular identifiers. In TCRdb, the PCR reads were re-called with MiXCR into one record per CDR3 protein. The data show 440,000 or so distinct CDR3 sequences, roughly two fifths seen once. Findings and caveats of the study: There were reportedly several hundred expanded graft clones from which alpha-beta T cells came about two months after transplant. From surviving recipient T cells and thymic progenitors came the high day-60 TCRbeta diversity observed in some patients.

As for this clonotype: The antigen remains unidentified.

The rearrangement links TRBV7-9 to TRBJ2-1; D ambiguous. Sequencing used PBMCs, obtained before TCRalphabeta/CD19-depleted stem cell transplant. The TCR comes from a girl aged 2-10 years with aplastic anemia, due to receive a stem cell transplant. CDR3 sequence: CASSLGPMGTEFF. Here the CDR3 DNA reads TGTGCCAGCAGCTTAGGCCCTATGGGTACGGAGTTCTTC.